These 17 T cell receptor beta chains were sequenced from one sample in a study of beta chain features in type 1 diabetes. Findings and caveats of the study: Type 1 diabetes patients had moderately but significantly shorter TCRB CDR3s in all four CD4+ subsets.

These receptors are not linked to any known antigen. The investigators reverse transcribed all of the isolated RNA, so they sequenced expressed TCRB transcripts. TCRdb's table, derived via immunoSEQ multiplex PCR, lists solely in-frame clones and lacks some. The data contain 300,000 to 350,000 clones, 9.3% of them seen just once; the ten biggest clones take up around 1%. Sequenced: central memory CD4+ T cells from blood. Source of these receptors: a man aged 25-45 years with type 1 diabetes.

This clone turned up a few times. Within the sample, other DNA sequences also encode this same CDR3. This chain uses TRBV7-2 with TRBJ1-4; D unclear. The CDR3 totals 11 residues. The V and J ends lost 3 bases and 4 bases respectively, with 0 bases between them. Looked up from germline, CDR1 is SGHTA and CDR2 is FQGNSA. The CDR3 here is CASSFNEKLFF. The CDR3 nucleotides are TGTGCCAGCAGCTTTAATGAAAAACTGTTTTTT.

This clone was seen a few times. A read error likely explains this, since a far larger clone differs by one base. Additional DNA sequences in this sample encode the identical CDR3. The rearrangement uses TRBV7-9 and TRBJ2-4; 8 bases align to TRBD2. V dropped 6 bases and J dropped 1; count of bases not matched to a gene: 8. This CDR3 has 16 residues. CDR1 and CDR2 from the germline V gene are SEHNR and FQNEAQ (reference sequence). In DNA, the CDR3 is TGTGCCAGCAGTCCAGGGCGGGGGGCGGCCAAAAACATTCAGTACTTC. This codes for CASSPGRGAAKNIQYF.

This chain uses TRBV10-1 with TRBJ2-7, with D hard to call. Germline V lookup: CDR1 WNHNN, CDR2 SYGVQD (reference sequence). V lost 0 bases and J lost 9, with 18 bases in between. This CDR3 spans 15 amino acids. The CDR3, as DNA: TGCGCCAGCAGTGAGTCCTTCGCACAAGGCCACGGGCAGTACTTC. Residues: CASSESFAQGHGQYF.

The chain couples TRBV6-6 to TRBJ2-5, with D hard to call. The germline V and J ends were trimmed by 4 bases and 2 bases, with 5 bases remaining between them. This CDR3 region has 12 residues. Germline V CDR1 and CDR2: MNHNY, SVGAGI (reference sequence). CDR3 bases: TGTGCCAGCAGTTGGGGACAAGAGACCCAGTACTTC. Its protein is CASSWGQETQYF.

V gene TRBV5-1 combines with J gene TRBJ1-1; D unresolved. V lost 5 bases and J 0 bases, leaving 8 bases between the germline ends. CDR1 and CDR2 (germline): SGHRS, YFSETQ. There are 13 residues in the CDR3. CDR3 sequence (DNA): TGCGCCAGCAGGCAAACTATGAACACTGAAGCTTTCTTT. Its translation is CASRQTMNTEAFF.

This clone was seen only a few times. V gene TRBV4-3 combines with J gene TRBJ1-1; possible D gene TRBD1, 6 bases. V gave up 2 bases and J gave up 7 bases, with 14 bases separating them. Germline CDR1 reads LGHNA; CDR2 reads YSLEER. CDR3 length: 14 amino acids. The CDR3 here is CASSQNPADSEAFF. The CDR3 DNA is TGCGCCAGCAGCCAAAACCCCGCGGACAGTGAAGCTTTCTTT.

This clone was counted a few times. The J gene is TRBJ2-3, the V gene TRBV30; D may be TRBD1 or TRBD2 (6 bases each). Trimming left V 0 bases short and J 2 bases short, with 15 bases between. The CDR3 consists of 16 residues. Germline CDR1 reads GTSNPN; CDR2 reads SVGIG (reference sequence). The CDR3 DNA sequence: TGTGCCTGGAGTGTACGAGGAGGGGGGTACACAGATACGCAGTATTTT. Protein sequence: CAWSVRGGGYTDTQYF.

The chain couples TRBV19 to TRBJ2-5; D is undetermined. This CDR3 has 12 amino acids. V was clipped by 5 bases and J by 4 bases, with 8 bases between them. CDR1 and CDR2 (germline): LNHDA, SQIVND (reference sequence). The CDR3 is CASSLYGETQYF. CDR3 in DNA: TGTGCCAGTAGTCTGTACGGAGAGACCCAGTACTTC. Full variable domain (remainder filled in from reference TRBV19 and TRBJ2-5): DGGITQSPKYLFRKEGQNVTLSCEQNLNHDAMYWYRQDPGQGLRLIYYSQIVNDFQKGDIAEGYSVSREKKESFPLTVTSAQKNPTAFYLCASSLYGETQYFGPGTRLLVL.

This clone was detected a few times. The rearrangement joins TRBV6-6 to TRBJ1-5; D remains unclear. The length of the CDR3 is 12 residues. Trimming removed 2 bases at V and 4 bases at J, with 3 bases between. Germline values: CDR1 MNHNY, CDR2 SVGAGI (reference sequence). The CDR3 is CASSYGNQPQHF. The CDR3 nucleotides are TGTGCCAGCAGTTACGGAAATCAGCCCCAGCATTTT.

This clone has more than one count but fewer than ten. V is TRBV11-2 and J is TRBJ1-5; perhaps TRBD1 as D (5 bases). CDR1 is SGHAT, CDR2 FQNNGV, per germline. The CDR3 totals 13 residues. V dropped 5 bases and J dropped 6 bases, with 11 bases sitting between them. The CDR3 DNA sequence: TGTGCCAGCAGCACCGGGGGGGGTCAGCCCCAGCATTTT. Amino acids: CASSTGGGQPQHF.

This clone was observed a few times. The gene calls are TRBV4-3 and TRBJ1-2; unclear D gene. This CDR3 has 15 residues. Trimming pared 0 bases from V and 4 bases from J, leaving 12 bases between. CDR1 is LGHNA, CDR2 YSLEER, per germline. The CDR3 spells CASSQDWSGLYGYTF. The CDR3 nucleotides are TGCGCCAGCAGCCAAGATTGGAGCGGACTCTATGGCTACACCTTC.

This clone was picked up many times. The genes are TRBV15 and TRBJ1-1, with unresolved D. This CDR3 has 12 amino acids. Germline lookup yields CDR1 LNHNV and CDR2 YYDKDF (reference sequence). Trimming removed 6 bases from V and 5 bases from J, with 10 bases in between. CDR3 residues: CATSTSRTEAFF. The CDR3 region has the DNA TGTGCCACCAGTACGTCCAGGACTGAAGCTTTCTTT. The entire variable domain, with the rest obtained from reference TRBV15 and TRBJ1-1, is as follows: DAMVIQNPRYQVTQFGKPVTLSCSQTLNHNVMYWYQQKSSQAPKLLFHYYDKDFNNEADTPDNFQSRRPNTSFCFLDIRSPGLGDTAMYLCATSTSRTEAFFGQGTRLTVV.

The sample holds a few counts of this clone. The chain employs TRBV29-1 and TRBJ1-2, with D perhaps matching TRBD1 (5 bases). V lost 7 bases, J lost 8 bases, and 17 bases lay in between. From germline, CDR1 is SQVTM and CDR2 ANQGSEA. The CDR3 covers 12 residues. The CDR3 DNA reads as TGCAGCGCCCTTGGTCAGGGTGGCGGCTACACCTTC. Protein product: CSALGQGGGYTF.

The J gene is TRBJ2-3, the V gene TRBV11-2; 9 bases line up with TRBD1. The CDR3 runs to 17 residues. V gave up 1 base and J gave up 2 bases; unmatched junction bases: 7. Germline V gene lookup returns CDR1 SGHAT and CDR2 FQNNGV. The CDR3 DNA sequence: TGTGCCAGCAGCTTAGTCCAAGGGGACAGGGCCACAGATACGCAGTATTTT. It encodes CASSLVQGDRATDTQYF.

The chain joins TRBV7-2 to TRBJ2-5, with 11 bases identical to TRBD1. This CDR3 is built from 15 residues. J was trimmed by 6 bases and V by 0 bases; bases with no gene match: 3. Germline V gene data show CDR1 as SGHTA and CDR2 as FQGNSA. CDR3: CASSLASDRGQTQYF. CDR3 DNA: TGTGCCAGCAGCTTAGCGTCGGACAGGGGGCAGACCCAGTACTTC.

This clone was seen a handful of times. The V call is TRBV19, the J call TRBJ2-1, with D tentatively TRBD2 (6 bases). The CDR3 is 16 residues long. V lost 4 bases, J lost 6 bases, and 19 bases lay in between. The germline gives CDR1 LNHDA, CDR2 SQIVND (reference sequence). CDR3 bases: TGTGCCAGTAGTACCCCTGGCGGGGCTAAATTCAATGAGCAGTTCTTC. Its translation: CASSTPGGAKFNEQFF.

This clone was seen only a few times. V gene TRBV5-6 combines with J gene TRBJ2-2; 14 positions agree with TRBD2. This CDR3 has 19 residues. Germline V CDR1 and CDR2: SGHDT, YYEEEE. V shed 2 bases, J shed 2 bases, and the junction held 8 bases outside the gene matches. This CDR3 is CASSLLGLAGGPNTGELFF. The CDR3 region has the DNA TGTGCCAGCAGCTTACTTGGACTAGCGGGGGGACCTAACACCGGGGAGCTGTTTTTT. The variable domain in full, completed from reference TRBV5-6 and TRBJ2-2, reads DAGVTQSPTHLIKTRGQQVTLRCSPKSGHDTVSWYQQALGQGPQFIFQYYEEEERQRGNFPDRFSGHQFPNYSSELNVNALLLGDSALYLCASSLLGLAGGPNTGELFFGEGSRLTVL.